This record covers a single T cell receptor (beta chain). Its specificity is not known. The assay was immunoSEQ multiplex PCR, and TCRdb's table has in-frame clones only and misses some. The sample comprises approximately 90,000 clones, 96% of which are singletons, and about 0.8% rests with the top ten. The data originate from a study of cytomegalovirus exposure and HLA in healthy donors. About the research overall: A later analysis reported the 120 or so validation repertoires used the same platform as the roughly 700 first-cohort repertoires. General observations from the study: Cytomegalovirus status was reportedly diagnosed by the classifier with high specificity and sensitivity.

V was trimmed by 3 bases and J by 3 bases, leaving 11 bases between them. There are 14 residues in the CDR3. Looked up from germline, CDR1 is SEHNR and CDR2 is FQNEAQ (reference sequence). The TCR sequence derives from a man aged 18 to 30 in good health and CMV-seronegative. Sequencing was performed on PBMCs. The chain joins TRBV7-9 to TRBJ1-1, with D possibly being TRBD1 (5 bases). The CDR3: CASSFLGRDTEAFF. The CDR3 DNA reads TGTGCCAGCAGCTTCCTGGGGCGAGACACTGAAGCTTTCTTT.